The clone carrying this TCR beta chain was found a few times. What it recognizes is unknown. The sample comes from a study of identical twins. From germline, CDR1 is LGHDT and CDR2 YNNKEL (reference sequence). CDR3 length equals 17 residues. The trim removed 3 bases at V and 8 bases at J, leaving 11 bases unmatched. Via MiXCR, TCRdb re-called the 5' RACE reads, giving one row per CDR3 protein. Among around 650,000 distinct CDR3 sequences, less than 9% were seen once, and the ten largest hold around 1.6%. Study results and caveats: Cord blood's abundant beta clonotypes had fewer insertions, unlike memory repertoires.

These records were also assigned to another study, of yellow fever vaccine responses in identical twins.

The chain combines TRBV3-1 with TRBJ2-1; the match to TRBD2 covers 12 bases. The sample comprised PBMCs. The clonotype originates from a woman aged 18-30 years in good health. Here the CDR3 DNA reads TGTGCCAGCAGCCATCGACTAGCGGGAGACATGGGGGATGAGCAGTTCTTC. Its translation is CASSHRLAGDMGDEQFF.